These 29 T cell receptor beta chains share one sample of origin, sequenced in a study of beta chain features in type 1 diabetes. The whole isolated RNA underwent reverse transcription, so sequencing captured expressed TCRB transcripts. Sequencing was performed with immunoSEQ multiplex PCR; in TCRdb, only in-frame clones are kept and a portion is missing. The data contain some 150,000 clones, approximately 10% of them singletons. The sample taken for sequencing was central memory CD4+ T cells from blood. Receptors originate from a man between 18 and 29 years old in good health.

J is TRBJ2-7 and V is TRBV4-3; unclear D gene. This CDR3 spans 14 amino acids. Germline V lookup: CDR1 LGHNA, CDR2 YSLEER. Trimming took 0 bases from V and 5 from J, leaving 11 bases between them. Here the CDR3 DNA reads TGCGCCAGCAGCCAAGAAGCCAGGTCTAACGAGCAGTACTTC. Its protein product is CASSQEARSNEQYF.

V is TRBV30 and J is TRBJ2-7, with TRBD1 matching over 9 bases. Germline V lookup: CDR1 GTSNPN, CDR2 SVGIG (reference sequence). This CDR3 has 13 residues. V lost 0 bases, J lost 9 bases, and 6 bases stayed unmatched. The CDR3 DNA is TGTGCCTGGAGTGTAGACAGGGGGTTAGGGCAGTACTTC. Protein sequence: CAWSVDRGLGQYF.

This clone was found a few times. V usage is TRBV29-1 and J usage is TRBJ2-2, with D unclear. CDR3 length equals 13 residues. V shed 4 bases and J shed 2 bases, with 8 bases lying between them. The germline V gene encodes CDR1 SQVTM and CDR2 ANQGSEA. CDR3 in amino acids: CSVVLFNTGELFF. CDR3 DNA sequence: TGCAGCGTTGTACTATTTAACACCGGGGAGCTGTTTTTT.

This clone occurred once. The chain has TRBV9 and TRBJ2-1; 12 bases are shared with TRBD2. The CDR3 contains 17 residues. Germline V gene data show CDR1 as SGDLS and CDR2 as YYNGEE. After removal of 3 bases from V and 5 bases from J, the junction contained 9 bases not matched to a gene. CDR3 in DNA: TGTGCCAGCAGCGCCACCCTAGCGGGAGGGCGGGACAATGAGCAGTTCTTC. Translating gives CASSATLAGGRDNEQFF.

This clone was seen more than once but under ten times. This chain links TRBV20-1 with TRBJ2-1; D unresolved. The V gene lost 7 bases and the J gene lost 6 bases, with 7 bases spanning the gap. Germline CDR1 reads DFQATT; CDR2 reads SNEGSKA (reference sequence). The CDR3 runs to 10 residues. The CDR3: CSGAGNEQFF. The DNA of the CDR3 is TGCAGTGGCGCCGGCAATGAGCAGTTCTTC.

This clone was picked up a small number of times. This rearrangement joins TRBV18 to TRBJ2-1; a possible D gene is TRBD2 (6 bases). Germline CDR1 KGHSH, CDR2 LQKENI. This CDR3 has 13 residues. V gave up 4 bases and J gave up 7 bases, with 11 bases separating them. CDR3 sequence reads: CASSQGLLNEQFF. CDR3 nucleotides: TGTGCCAGCTCACAGGGACTGTTAAATGAGCAGTTCTTC.

The chain is built from TRBV7-2 and TRBJ2-5; either TRBD1 or TRBD2 may supply D (5 bases each). Germline V lookup: CDR1 SGHTA, CDR2 FQGNSA. The CDR3 spans 15 residues. Trimming stripped 1 base from V and 9 bases from J, with 18 bases between. CDR3 sequence: CASSLESGRLAAQYF. CDR3 DNA: TGTGCCAGCAGCTTAGAGTCGGGACGCCTGGCGGCCCAGTACTTC.

This clone has just a few counts. CDR3 amino acids: CASSAPVGVSDYTF. The CDR3 bases are TGTGCCAGCAGCGCCCCTGTGGGGGTCTCCGACTACACCTTC. This chain connects TRBV5-4 to TRBJ1-2; tentative D call: TRBD1 (5 bases). The germline V gene has CDR1 SGHNT and CDR2 YYREEE (reference sequence). The CDR3 sequence is 14 residues long. Trimming removed 4 bases from V and 10 bases from J, with 20 bases in between.

This clone showed up just a few times. The chain links TRBV5-4 to TRBJ2-2; possibly TRBD1 for D (5 bases). Germline CDR1 is SGHNT and CDR2 is YYREEE (reference sequence). V lost 1 base and J 1 base, leaving 8 bases between the germline ends. CDR3 length: 15 residues. The CDR3 DNA follows: TGTGCCAGCAGCTTGAGACAGAGGAACACCGGGGAGCTGTTTTTT. Translation: CASSLRQRNTGELFF.

The CDR3 loop is CASSLRNKETQYF. CDR3 nucleotides: TGCGCCAGCAGCTTGAGGAACAAAGAGACCCAGTACTTC. The J gene is TRBJ2-5, the V gene TRBV5-1; D is uncertain. The CDR3 runs to 13 residues. Germline V lookup: CDR1 SGHRS, CDR2 YFSETQ. Trimming took off 1 base at V and 3 bases at J, with 7 bases between the two ends.

The chain couples TRBV14 to TRBJ2-7; 8 nucleotides match TRBD2. The germline V gene has CDR1 SGHDN and CDR2 FVKESK. The CDR3 loop spans 15 amino acids. V trimming: 4 bases; J trimming: 5 bases; junction bases outside the gene matches: 10. This chain's CDR3 is CASSLPGGPYHEQYF. CDR3 bases: TGTGCCAGCAGCCTGCCGGGAGGGCCTTACCACGAGCAGTACTTC.

This clone was seen more than once but under ten times. This chain uses TRBV29-1 with TRBJ1-2; 8 bases map to TRBD1. Germline V lookup: CDR1 SQVTM, CDR2 ANQGSEA. The CDR3 length is 16 residues. The V segment lost 1 base and the J segment 4 bases; nucleotides outside the gene matches: 11. The CDR3 DNA follows: TGCAGCGTTGAAGTCGCCGGCAGGGGGCTAGGCTATGGCTACACCTTC. Amino acids: CSVEVAGRGLGYGYTF.

This clone has only a few counts. V gene TRBV28 combines with J gene TRBJ1-2; D ambiguous. Germline CDR1 MDHEN, CDR2 SYDVKM. This CDR3 is built from 13 residues. Trimming left V 6 bases short and J 4 bases short, with 12 bases between. The CDR3 DNA sequence: TGTGCCAGCAGCCCGCCGACGGCCTATGGCTACACCTTC. This codes for CASSPPTAYGYTF.

This clone turned up a few times. This chain connects TRBV5-1 to TRBJ1-5; 8 positions agree with TRBD1. Looked up from germline, CDR1 is SGHRS and CDR2 is YFSETQ. V lost 4 bases and J lost 0; bases outside the gene matches: 6. The CDR3 is 16 amino acids. This CDR3 is CASSPGQGYSNQPQHF. The CDR3, as DNA: TGCGCCAGCAGCCCCGGACAGGGCTATAGCAATCAGCCCCAGCATTTT.

This clone has a handful of counts. The rearrangement uses TRBV4-2 and TRBJ2-3; weak D call: TRBD2 (5 bases). The V gene lost 1 base and the J gene lost 1 base, with 6 bases spanning the gap. Germline assignment: CDR1 LGHNA and CDR2 YNFKEQ. The length of the CDR3 is 14 residues. The CDR3 spells CASSQGTGTDTQYF. DNA for the CDR3: TGTGCCAGCAGCCAAGGGACTGGCACAGATACGCAGTATTTT.

This clone was counted only a few times. This rearrangement joins TRBV9 to TRBJ2-1; 7 nucleotides agree with TRBD2. Germline V gives CDR1 SGDLS, CDR2 YYNGEE. Losses at the gene ends were 4 bases for V and 15 bases for J; bases not matched to a gene: 16. The CDR3 runs to 14 residues. The CDR3 nucleotides read TGTGCCAGCAGCACAGAACAAGGCGGGAGCCGGAGGTTCTTC. This encodes CASSTEQGGSRRFF.

This chain joins TRBV10-3 and TRBJ1-6; perhaps TRBD1 as D (6 bases). The CDR3 contains 15 residues. Per the germline V gene, CDR1 is ENHRY and CDR2 is SYGVKD. V was clipped by 0 bases and J by 6 bases, with 9 bases between them. CDR3 region: CAISESGGRNSPLHF. CDR3 coding DNA: TGTGCCATCAGTGAGTCGGGGGGCCGTAATTCACCCCTCCACTTT.

Details on this clone: At the DNA level, this CDR3 is encoded by other sequences in the same sample as well. V gene TRBV18 combines with J gene TRBJ2-5; D unresolved. Between the trimmed V and J ends, which lost 3 bases and 3 bases, there was a span of 2 bases. This CDR3 is built from 11 residues. Germline CDR1 reads KGHSH; CDR2 reads LQKENI. The CDR3 DNA is TGTGCCAGCTCACCCGAAGAGACCCAGTACTTC. This sequence encodes CASSPEETQYF.

This clone has more than one count but fewer than ten. The chain has TRBV14 and TRBJ2-1; 8 positions agree with TRBD1. Germline-derived CDR1 and CDR2 are SGHDN and FVKESK. There are 14 residues in the CDR3. V dropped 4 bases and J dropped 5; count of bases not matched to a gene: 4. The CDR3 sequence: CASSPWTGNNEQFF. The CDR3 coding sequence is TGTGCCAGCAGCCCATGGACAGGGAACAATGAGCAGTTCTTC.

In its sample, this clone was seen a few times. This chain connects TRBV11-1 to TRBJ2-1; D not certain. Germline-derived CDR1 and CDR2 are SGHAT and FQDESV (reference sequence). The length of the CDR3 is 13 residues. Trimming pared 6 bases from V and 0 bases from J, leaving 6 bases between. The chain's CDR3 is CASSSSSYNEQFF. CDR3 DNA: TGTGCCAGCAGTTCGAGCTCCTACAATGAGCAGTTCTTC.

This clone appeared a few times. The CDR3 region has the DNA TGTGCCAGCAGTTTCGCCGGGGGTGCCGACGGCTACACCTTC. Residues: CASSFAGGADGYTF. The rearrangement links TRBV28 to TRBJ1-2; perhaps TRBD1 as D (5 bases). Trimming took off 3 bases at V and 8 bases at J, with 16 bases between the two ends. Germline loops: CDR1 MDHEN, CDR2 SYDVKM. This CDR3 comprises 14 residues.

Of note for this clone: A single base separates this from a much larger clone, so it may be a read error. The chain recombines TRBV30 with TRBJ1-6; TRBD1 aligns across 7 bases. Unmatched junction bases numbered 8, after V lost 5 bases and J lost 7 bases. The CDR3 has 14 amino acids. Germline V gene data show CDR1 as GTSNPN and CDR2 as SVGIG (reference sequence). The CDR3 protein is CAWDRQGVNSPLHF. Here the CDR3 DNA reads TGTGCCTGGGACCGACAGGGCGTCAATTCACCCCTCCACTTT.

This sequence joins TRBV2 and TRBJ2-5; 7 nucleotides match TRBD1. The germline V gene has CDR1 SNHLY and CDR2 FYNNEI. J gave up 4 bases and V 7 bases, and 6 bases lay outside the gene matches. The CDR3 is made up of 13 amino acids. The CDR3 loop is CASIGNRGETQYF. CDR3 sequence (DNA): TGTGCCAGCATAGGAAACAGGGGAGAGACCCAGTACTTC.

This clone has a handful of counts. The chain employs TRBV30 and TRBJ2-3, with D uncertain. Trimming stripped 2 bases from V and 6 bases from J, with 6 bases between. The CDR3 spans 11 residues. Germline V CDR1 and CDR2: GTSNPN, SVGIG (reference sequence). CDR3 region: CAWSIQDTQYF. CDR3 coding DNA: TGTGCCTGGAGTATTCAGGATACGCAGTATTTT.

V and J are TRBV4-1 and TRBJ2-1; 12 nucleotides align to TRBD2. CDR3 length: 20 residues. The germline V gene encodes CDR1 MGHRA and CDR2 YSYEKL. J was trimmed by 0 bases and V by 0 bases; bases with no gene match: 9. The CDR3 loop is CASSQDVGTSGFSSYNEQFF. The CDR3 DNA sequence: TGCGCCAGCAGCCAAGACGTCGGGACTAGCGGGTTTAGCTCCTACAATGAGCAGTTCTTC.

This clone was observed a handful of times. The chain carries TRBV27 and TRBJ1-5; 8 bases line up with TRBD1. This CDR3 region has 15 residues. With V trimmed by 5 bases and J by 7 bases, 10 bases remained unmatched. Germline lookup yields CDR1 MNHEY and CDR2 SMNVEV (reference sequence). The CDR3 nucleotides read TGTGCCAGCAGTGACCAGGGGGCACGGGACCAGCCCCAGCATTTT. Protein sequence: CASSDQGARDQPQHF.

This clone was detected only a few times. The chain employs TRBV10-3 and TRBJ1-2; 11 nucleotides match TRBD1. Unmatched junction bases numbered 6, after V lost 7 bases and J lost 8 bases. Germline-derived CDR1 and CDR2 are ENHRY and SYGVKD. CDR3 size: 13 residues. The CDR3 coding sequence is TGTGCCATCATTGGACAGGGGGCGCAGGGCTACACCTTC. Translating gives CAIIGQGAQGYTF.

The V and J genes are TRBV7-2 and TRBJ1-4; 7 nucleotides line up with TRBD1. The CDR3 totals 15 residues. The V gene's germline CDR1 is SGHTA and CDR2 FQGNSA. After removal of 4 bases from V and 5 bases from J, the junction contained 7 bases not matched to a gene. CDR3 sequence reads: CASSSRQGGNEKLFF. The DNA for the CDR3 is TGTGCCAGCAGCTCGCGACAGGGTGGGAATGAAAAACTGTTTTTT.

The rearrangement joins TRBV5-4 to TRBJ2-3, with 8 bases identical to TRBD1. With 4 bases clipped from V and 3 bases from J, the junction kept 7 bases outside the gene matches. CDR1 and CDR2 (germline): SGHNT, YYREEE (reference sequence). The CDR3 totals 15 residues. The CDR3 region has the DNA TGTGCCAGCAGCCCAAGACAGGGGAGAACAGATACGCAGTATTTT. Protein product: CASSPRQGRTDTQYF.